The 22 T cell receptor beta chains reported below all come from one sample, sequenced in a study of long-term antiretroviral therapy in people with HIV. The libraries were made with immunoSEQ v3.0 at survey level. Profiled with immunoSEQ multiplex PCR; TCRdb holds only in-frame clones, not every one. This repertoire shows 27,000 or so clones, 86% found once; its top ten account for 15%. Sequencing was performed on unsorted PBMCs, taken 1.2 years after starting antiretroviral therapy. Receptors originate from a man aged 50 or older with HIV.

The genes are TRBV9 and TRBJ1-2; no clear D. Germline CDR1 SGDLS, CDR2 YYNGEE. The CDR3 length is 14 residues. Trimming pared 4 bases from V and 1 base from J, leaving 11 bases between. As DNA, the CDR3 is TGTGCCAGCAGCCCCCGACGGGGTAACTATGGCTACACCTTC. Translated, it gives CASSPRRGNYGYTF.

The J gene is TRBJ2-3, the V gene TRBV5-4, with TRBD1 identical over 9 bases. Germline V gene data show CDR1 as SGHNT and CDR2 as YYREEE (reference sequence). J was trimmed by 4 bases and V by 4 bases; bases with no gene match: 7. The CDR3 runs to 15 residues. The CDR3 nucleotides are TGTGCCAGCAGCCAAAACAGGGGGCGGGCAGATACGCAGTATTTT. Translation: CASSQNRGRADTQYF.

The rearrangement joins TRBV9 to TRBJ1-1; 8 nucleotides agree with TRBD1. CDR1 SGDLS and CDR2 YYNGEE come from the germline V gene. J was trimmed by 4 bases and V by 4 bases; bases with no gene match: 3. CDR3 size: 13 residues. The DNA for the CDR3 is TGTGCCAGCAGCTTAACAGGGGGCACTGAAGCTTTCTTT. This encodes CASSLTGGTEAFF.

CDR3 sequence (DNA): TGCGCCAGCAGCCAAGAGAACGCGGGTAGGGGAGCAGATACGCAGTATTTT. Its translation: CASSQENAGRGADTQYF. The chain is built from TRBV4-3 and TRBJ2-3, with D perhaps being TRBD1 or TRBD2 (5 bases each). V shed 0 bases and J shed 4 bases, with 17 bases lying between them. The CDR3 extends over 17 amino acids. Germline V lookup: CDR1 LGHNA, CDR2 YSLEER.

The V call is TRBV6-1, the J call TRBJ1-3; possibly TRBD1 for D (6 bases). Germline lookup yields CDR1 MNHNS and CDR2 SASEGT. The CDR3 is 15 amino acids. Trimming cost V 6 bases and J 3 bases, with 15 bases left between them. The CDR3 loop reads CASRRPTGNGNTIYF. CDR3 coding DNA: TGTGCCAGCAGAAGACCGACAGGAAATGGAAACACCATATATTTT.

V usage is TRBV6-5 and J usage is TRBJ2-7; D unresolved. The DNA end is more similar to TRBJ2-5, so the J call may be wrong. Germline V gene lookup returns CDR1 MNHEY and CDR2 SVGAGI. This CDR3 is 12 amino acids long. CDR3 loop: CASSYSKETQYF. The DNA of the CDR3 is TGTGCCAGCAGTTACTCGAAAGAGACCCAGTACTTC.

The rearrangement links TRBV10-3 to TRBJ1-2; D ambiguous. This CDR3 is built from 15 residues. Germline CDR1 is ENHRY and CDR2 is SYGVKD. Trimming pared 3 bases from V and 8 bases from J, leaving 19 bases between. Written as DNA, the CDR3 is TGTGCCATCAGTGATCTTACCTTCGGCCCGGCCGGCTACACCTTC. Amino acid sequence: CAISDLTFGPAGYTF.

The CDR3 nucleotides are TGTGCCAGCAGTTCTGGACAGGGATGGGAGACCCAGTACTTC. Encoded protein: CASSSGQGWETQYF. V usage is TRBV7-9 and J usage is TRBJ2-5; 8 positions match TRBD1. J was trimmed by 5 bases and V by 6 bases; bases with no gene match: 8. The CDR3 is 14 amino acids. Germline V CDR1 and CDR2: SEHNR, FQNEAQ (reference sequence). The whole variable domain, remainder taken from reference TRBV7-9 and TRBJ2-5, is DTGVSQNPRHKITKRGQNVTFRCDPISEHNRLYWYRQTLGQGPEFLTYFQNEAQLEKSRLLSDRFSAERPKGSFSTLEIQRTEQGDSAMYLCASSSGQGWETQYFGPGTRLLVL.

CDR3 region: CASRGTGSGNTIYF. The CDR3 DNA follows: TGTGCCAGCAGAGGGACAGGGTCTGGAAACACCATATATTTT. The genes are TRBV6-5 and TRBJ1-3, with TRBD1 identical over 9 bases. The V gene end was trimmed by 6 bases and the J gene end by 1 base; junction bases not matched to a gene: 1. The CDR3 consists of 14 residues. Germline CDR1 is MNHEY and CDR2 is SVGAGI.

The genes are TRBV7-2 and TRBJ1-6; possibly TRBD1 for D (6 bases). The CDR3 has 16 residues. Germline values: CDR1 SGHTA, CDR2 FQGNSA. Trimming cost V 5 bases and J 1 base, with 12 bases left between them. The chain's CDR3 is CASSATQGSYNSPLHF. CDR3 in DNA: TGTGCCAGCAGCGCAACTCAGGGGTCCTATAATTCACCCCTCCACTTT.

The J gene is TRBJ2-7, the V gene TRBV15; a weak D match, TRBD1 (6 bases). The V end was cut by 0 bases, the J end by 0 bases, with 21 bases between. CDR1 is LNHNV, CDR2 YYDKDF, per germline (reference sequence). CDR3 length: 19 residues. CDR3 region: CATSRDWGWDTHGSYEQYF. For the CDR3, the DNA is TGTGCCACCAGCAGAGATTGGGGATGGGACACTCACGGCTCCTACGAGCAGTACTTC.

The chain has TRBV13 and TRBJ1-2; D is possibly TRBD1 (5 bases). The germline V gene encodes CDR1 PRHDT and CDR2 FYEKMQ (reference sequence). The V and J ends lost 5 bases and 5 bases respectively, with 15 bases between them. The CDR3 length is 14 residues. The CDR3, as DNA: TGTGCCAGCAGCCCCGGGGCCGCCCGGTATGGCTACACCTTC. This codes for CASSPGAARYGYTF.

This chain connects TRBV30 to TRBJ1-1; TRBD1 is a possible D gene (6 bases). Per germline, CDR1 GTSNPN and CDR2 SVGIG (reference sequence). V shed 0 bases and J shed 1 base, with 6 bases lying between them. The CDR3 runs to 13 residues. The CDR3 nucleotides read TGTGCCTGGAGTGTACAGGGGAACACTGAAGCTTTCTTT. Translating it yields CAWSVQGNTEAFF.

The rearrangement joins TRBV27 to TRBJ1-1; 7 bases align to TRBD1. This CDR3 spans 13 amino acids. J gave up 8 bases and V 2 bases, and 5 bases lay outside the gene matches. CDR1 is MNHEY, CDR2 SMNVEV, per germline (reference sequence). The CDR3 loop is CASSLSGQAEAFF. As DNA, the CDR3 is TGTGCCAGCAGTTTAAGTGGACAGGCCGAAGCTTTCTTT.

V gene TRBV7-9 combines with J gene TRBJ2-2; D is undetermined. The CDR3 is 15 amino acids. V dropped 1 base and J dropped 3 bases, with 9 bases sitting between them. Germline V gene data show CDR1 as SEHNR and CDR2 as FQNEAQ (reference sequence). CDR3 in DNA: TGTGCCAGCAGCTTAGTCCCGAGTGACACCGGGGAGCTGTTTTTT. It encodes CASSLVPSDTGELFF. The full variable domain, with the rest looked up from reference TRBV7-9 and TRBJ2-2, is DTGVSQNPRHKITKRGQNVTFRCDPISEHNRLYWYRQTLGQGPEFLTYFQNEAQLEKSRLLSDRFSAERPKGSFSTLEIQRTEQGDSAMYLCASSLVPSDTGELFFGEGSRLTVL.

The J gene is TRBJ2-7, the V gene TRBV6-5; D not certain. The CDR3 loop spans 13 amino acids. V lost 6 bases and J 3 bases, leaving 12 bases between the germline ends. CDR1 is MNHEY, CDR2 SVGAGI, per germline. Written as DNA, the CDR3 is TGTGCCAGCAGCTCAAAACCTTACTACGAGCAGTACTTC. Its protein product is CASSSKPYYEQYF.

This clone was seen just once. The V gene is TRBV7-3, the J gene TRBJ2-2; maybe TRBD2 (7 bases). Trimming took 5 bases from V and 6 from J, leaving 25 bases between them. Germline-derived CDR1 and CDR2 are SGHTA and FQGTGA. The CDR3 totals 18 residues. CDR3 residues: CASSVSGFRGGESGELFF. CDR3 bases: TGTGCCAGCAGCGTTAGCGGCTTTAGGGGGGGCGAGTCCGGGGAGCTGTTTTTT.

This clone showed up just once. V gene TRBV19 combines with J gene TRBJ1-2, with a possible D match to TRBD1 (6 bases). The germline CDR1 and CDR2 sequences are LNHDA and SQIVND (reference sequence). Trimming removed 4 bases from V and 8 bases from J, with 14 bases in between. The CDR3 is made up of 13 amino acids. This CDR3 is CASSTTGSRGYTF. CDR3 nucleotides: TGTGCCAGTAGTACTACAGGGTCTCGGGGCTACACCTTC.

The chain has TRBV4-3 and TRBJ1-2; D remains ambiguous. This CDR3 contains 12 residues. The germline CDR1 and CDR2 sequences are LGHNA and YSLEER. V lost 2 bases to trimming and J lost 4 bases, with 5 bases between them. CDR3 region: CASSQPPYGYTF. DNA for the CDR3: TGCGCCAGCAGCCAACCCCCCTATGGCTACACCTTC.

This sequence joins TRBV7-9 and TRBJ1-1, with D unclear. The V gene lost 1 base and the J gene lost 5 bases, with 14 bases spanning the gap. CDR1 and CDR2 from the germline V gene are SEHNR and FQNEAQ (reference sequence). The CDR3 covers 15 residues. The CDR3 region has the DNA TGTGCCAGCAGCTTAGGGTGGGCAGGTGGGACTGAAGCTTTCTTT. This gives the protein CASSLGWAGGTEAFF.

In DNA, the CDR3 is TGTGCCTGGAGTCCGAGTATAAAGGAGCAGTACTTC. Translation gives CAWSPSIKEQYF. The rearrangement links TRBV30 to TRBJ2-7, with D uncertain. Trimming cost V 2 bases and J 7 bases, with 12 bases left between them. CDR1 GTSNPN and CDR2 SVGIG come from the germline V gene (reference sequence). There are 12 residues in the CDR3.

The rearrangement joins TRBV27 to TRBJ2-7; D is uncertain. The CDR3 covers 14 residues. CDR1 and CDR2 from the germline V gene are MNHEY and SMNVEV (reference sequence). V was shortened by 3 bases and J by 5 bases, with 14 bases between the two germline ends. In DNA form, the CDR3 reads TGTGCCAGCAGTTTGTCGACCGGAACCGACGAGCAGTACTTC. As protein: CASSLSTGTDEQYF.